Following are 15 T cell receptor beta chains from one sample sequenced in a study of blood T cell repertoires in COVID-19. The repertoire was sequenced with immunoSEQ multiplex PCR; TCRdb's copy has only in-frame clones and lacks some. The data show 250,000 to 300,000 clones, roughly 90% seen once. The sequencing sample was made of PBMCs or T cells enriched from blood (not recorded which). These receptors all stem from a young woman who had recovered from COVID-19.

The V call is TRBV11-3, the J call TRBJ2-3; TRBD2 matches at 15 bases. The trim removed 5 bases at V and 4 bases at J, leaving 7 bases unmatched. CDR3 length: 17 amino acids. Germline lookup yields CDR1 SGHNT and CDR2 YENEEA. The DNA of the CDR3 is TGTGCCAGCAGCACAGGGACTAGCGGGAGGATGGCAGATACGCAGTATTTT. Translated, it gives CASSTGTSGRMADTQYF.

About this clone: Other nucleotide sequences from this sample produce the same CDR3. The chain employs TRBV4-3 and TRBJ1-2; 8 bases are a match to TRBD1. CDR1 LGHNA and CDR2 YSLEER come from the germline V gene. The trim removed 4 bases at V and 8 bases at J, leaving 6 bases unmatched. This CDR3 region has 13 residues. CDR3 residues: CASSLTGVRGYTF. In DNA, the CDR3 is TGCGCCAGCAGCCTGACAGGGGTAAGAGGCTACACCTTC.

The rearrangement links TRBV11-3 to TRBJ2-2; 9 bases map to TRBD2. V lost 4 bases, J lost 1 base, and 7 bases stayed unmatched. CDR1 is SGHNT and CDR2 is YENEEA in the germline V gene. The CDR3 consists of 17 residues. CDR3 in amino acids: CASSSSLSGRNTGELFF. The CDR3 nucleotides are TGTGCCAGCAGCTCCTCCCTTAGCGGGAGGAACACCGGGGAGCTGTTTTTT.

This clone was seen only once. The chain combines TRBV5-1 with TRBJ2-5; 8 bases map to TRBD2. The CDR3 runs 15 residues. With V trimmed by 4 bases and J by 3 bases, 8 bases remained unmatched. CDR1 is SGHRS, CDR2 YFSETQ, per germline. The CDR3 sequence is CASSETGTSKETQYF. The CDR3 DNA sequence: TGCGCCAGCAGCGAGACCGGGACTAGTAAAGAGACCCAGTACTTC.

This clone was counted a single time. The CDR3 nucleotides read TGTGCCAGCTCCCTAGGACTAGCGCCGGGAAACACAGATACGCAGTATTTT. Translating it yields CASSLGLAPGNTDTQYF. This chain links TRBV18 with TRBJ2-3, with 9 nucleotides matching TRBD2. The CDR3 runs to 17 residues. CDR1 is KGHSH and CDR2 is LQKENI in the germline V gene. The trim removed 6 bases at V and 2 bases at J, leaving 12 bases unmatched.

The gene calls are TRBV6-5 and TRBJ1-1; D might be TRBD1 (5 bases). This CDR3 comprises 13 residues. Deletions cut 4 bases from V and 6 bases from J, with 12 bases between. The germline gives CDR1 MNHEY, CDR2 SVGAGI. CDR3 sequence reads: CASSWGGNSEAFF. The CDR3 bases are TGTGCCAGCAGTTGGGGGGGGAATTCTGAAGCTTTCTTT.

V and J are TRBV28 and TRBJ1-2, with 8 bases that match TRBD1. Germline V gene sequence: CDR1 MDHEN, CDR2 SYDVKM. The CDR3 runs to 14 residues. Trimming at V came to 6 bases and at J to 6 bases, leaving 9 bases not matched to a gene. The CDR3 reads CASRGQGAIDGYTF. The CDR3 DNA reads TGTGCCAGCAGAGGGCAGGGGGCGATAGATGGCTACACCTTC.

V and J are TRBV9 and TRBJ1-2; tentative D call: TRBD1 (6 bases). V dropped 0 bases and J dropped 8 bases, with 11 bases sitting between them. From germline, CDR1 is SGDLS and CDR2 YYNGEE. The length of the CDR3 is 13 residues. This CDR3 is CASSVAGGWGYTF. The CDR3 coding sequence is TGTGCCAGCAGCGTAGCGGGGGGCTGGGGCTACACCTTC.

The table lists this clone with a count of one. The chain combines TRBV7-6 with TRBJ1-5; D may be TRBD1 (5 bases). Germline CDR1 is SGHVS and CDR2 is FNYEAQ. The V and J ends lost 1 base and 9 bases respectively, with 13 bases between them. The CDR3 sequence is 14 residues long. The CDR3: CASSLDDSRRPQHF. In DNA form, the CDR3 reads TGTGCCAGCAGCTTAGATGACAGCCGTCGGCCCCAGCATTTT.

The chain carries TRBV5-1 and TRBJ2-6, with no clear D. Trimming removed 2 bases from V and 0 bases from J, with 12 bases in between. There are 17 residues in the CDR3. Germline V gene sequence: CDR1 SGHRS, CDR2 YFSETQ. For the CDR3, the DNA is TGCGCCAGCAGCTTTGCTTCGCTAATCTCTGGGGCCAACGTCCTGACTTTC. Protein sequence: CASSFASLISGANVLTF.

The chain couples TRBV10-1 to TRBJ2-2; 15 bases match TRBD2. V dropped 2 bases and J dropped 4; count of bases not matched to a gene: 2. The germline gives CDR1 WNHNN, CDR2 SYGVQD (reference sequence). The CDR3 is 17 amino acids. The CDR3: CASSEGLAGGPTGELFF. DNA for the CDR3: TGCGCCAGCAGTGAGGGACTAGCGGGAGGGCCCACCGGGGAGCTGTTTTTT.

The chain uses TRBV5-6 and TRBJ2-7, with D uncertain. The CDR3 has 13 residues. Germline V gene lookup returns CDR1 SGHDT and CDR2 YYEEEE. V was clipped by 4 bases and J by 3 bases, with 11 bases between them. This chain's CDR3 is CASSQSSRYEQYF. In nucleotides, the CDR3 is TGTGCCAGCAGCCAATCAAGCCGCTACGAGCAGTACTTC.

The chain joins TRBV12-3 or TRBV12-4 to TRBJ2-2; no definite D call. V gave up 7 bases and J gave up 6 bases, with 12 bases separating them. CDR3 length: 13 residues. DNA for the CDR3: TGTGCCAGCAAGCGAATAATCCCCGGGGAGCTGTTTTTT. It codes for CASKRIIPGELFF.

The chain is built from TRBV5-1 and TRBJ1-4; 8 bases fit TRBD1. Germline lookup yields CDR1 SGHRS and CDR2 YFSETQ. Trimming at V came to 4 bases and at J to 6 bases, leaving 11 bases not matched to a gene. This CDR3 comprises 16 residues. The CDR3 region is CASSITGTGIYEKLFF. CDR3 sequence (DNA): TGCGCCAGCAGCATCACCGGGACAGGAATTTATGAAAAACTGTTTTTT.

This chain uses TRBV30 with TRBJ2-7; D is unresolved. CDR3 length: 13 amino acids. CDR1 and CDR2 from the germline V gene are GTSNPN and SVGIG (reference sequence). Trimming shortened V by 0 bases and J by 4 bases, and 10 bases separated the two germline ends. Written as DNA, the CDR3 is TGTGCCTGGAGTGTAGAAGCCCGATACGAGCAGTACTTC. Amino acid sequence: CAWSVEARYEQYF.